These 14 T cell receptor beta chains share one sample of origin, sequenced in a study of shared clonotypes between healthy human individuals. Clones were sequenced by immunoSEQ multiplex PCR, and TCRdb holds only the in-frame ones, with some missing. The sample lists over 2 million clones, just under 95% seen once, with roughly 0.34% in the top ten. Sequencing was carried out using naive CD4+ T cells from PBMCs. As for subset: CD45RA+ positively selected. The receptors shown here come from a man aged 18 to 35 in good health. Some clones in this sample may be carry-over from other donors' samples.

The table lists this clone with a count of one. The V call is TRBV4-2, the J call TRBJ2-3, with TRBD1 identical over 9 bases. The CDR3 has 16 amino acids. V lost 4 bases, J lost 1 base, and 6 bases stayed unmatched. CDR1 LGHNA and CDR2 YNFKEQ come from the germline V gene. The CDR3 sequence: CASSPLRTGGTDTQYF. The CDR3 nucleotides read TGTGCCAGCAGCCCCCTTAGGACAGGGGGCACAGATACGCAGTATTTT.

The V call is TRBV19, the J call TRBJ2-7; 8 bases fit TRBD1. Germline V gene data show CDR1 as LNHDA and CDR2 as SQIVND (reference sequence). This CDR3 region has 15 residues. V dropped 3 bases and J dropped 2; count of bases not matched to a gene: 6. For the CDR3, the DNA is TGTGCCAGTAGTATGACCGACAGGGGCGCCTACGAGCAGTACTTC. This translates into CASSMTDRGAYEQYF.

This clone was found once. The rearrangement uses TRBV2 and TRBJ1-2, with no clear D. Germline V CDR1 and CDR2: SNHLY, FYNNEI. V gave up 10 bases and J gave up 0 bases, with 9 bases separating them. The CDR3 covers 12 residues. Written as DNA, the CDR3 is TGTGCCACCTTTATTACTAACTATGGCTACACCTTC. Its protein is CATFITNYGYTF.

A word on this clone: Other DNA variants within this sample encode the same CDR3. The chain combines TRBV14 with TRBJ1-2, with 9 bases fitting TRBD1. V was pared by 4 bases and J by 8 bases, with 5 bases of the junction left unmatched. This CDR3 comprises 13 residues. CDR1 and CDR2 (germline): SGHDN, FVKESK. CDR3 sequence (DNA): TGTGCCAGCAGCCTTAGACAGGGGGAAGGCTACACCTTC. Its protein product is CASSLRQGEGYTF.

The chain employs TRBV11-2 and TRBJ2-7; the D call may be TRBD1 or TRBD2 (6 bases each). Per the germline V gene, CDR1 is SGHAT and CDR2 is FQNNGV. The CDR3 extends over 16 amino acids. The V and J ends lost 2 bases and 1 base respectively, with 15 bases between them. CDR3 region: CASSLPHRGRSYEQYF. The CDR3 DNA sequence: TGTGCCAGCAGCTTACCCCATCGGGGGCGGTCCTACGAGCAGTACTTC.

The rearrangement joins TRBV28 to TRBJ2-1; 11 positions agree with TRBD2. The CDR3 consists of 15 residues. Looked up from germline, CDR1 is MDHEN and CDR2 is SYDVKM. V shed 6 bases, J shed 9 bases, and the junction held 10 bases outside the gene matches. The DNA of the CDR3 is TGTGCCAGCAGGGCACTAGCGGGAGTATGGAGTGAGCAGTTCTTC. It is translated as CASRALAGVWSEQFF.

This chain connects TRBV11-3 to TRBJ2-7; D gene ambiguous. Trimming took 3 bases from V and 4 from J, leaving 10 bases between them. Germline values: CDR1 SGHNT, CDR2 YENEEA. The CDR3 sequence is 13 residues long. CDR3 DNA: TGTGCCAGCAGCTTGTCGGATCTATACGAGCAGTACTTC. Its protein product is CASSLSDLYEQYF.

This clone was recorded only once. V usage is TRBV19 and J usage is TRBJ2-3, with 14 nucleotides matching TRBD2. J lost 5 bases, V lost 5 bases, and 9 bases had no gene match. The CDR3 has 17 amino acids. In germline, CDR1 is LNHDA, CDR2 SQIVND (reference sequence). The CDR3 bases are TGTGCCAGTAGTCCGGGGACTAGCGGGAGTTCAGGAGATACGCAGTATTTT. As protein: CASSPGTSGSSGDTQYF.

The V call is TRBV18, the J call TRBJ2-7; D may correspond to TRBD1 or TRBD2 (5 bases each). CDR1 KGHSH and CDR2 LQKENI come from the germline V gene. CDR3 length: 15 residues. V shed 5 bases and J shed 5 bases, with 19 bases lying between them. CDR3 sequence reads: CASSSAVGVGNEQYF. The DNA for the CDR3 is TGTGCCAGCTCATCAGCGGTGGGGGTAGGAAACGAGCAGTACTTC.

This chain joins TRBV7-2 and TRBJ2-1, with TRBD2 identical over 9 bases. The CDR3 runs to 15 residues. The trim removed 1 base at V and 7 bases at J, leaving 5 bases unmatched. Per germline, CDR1 SGHTA and CDR2 FQGNSA. This CDR3 reads CASSLVAGGTNEQFF. The CDR3 nucleotides are TGTGCCAGCAGCTTAGTGGCGGGAGGGACAAATGAGCAGTTCTTC.

The chain employs TRBV6-4 and TRBJ2-1, with TRBD2 matching over 7 bases. The CDR3 spans 16 residues. Unmatched junction bases numbered 6, after V lost 0 bases and J lost 4 bases. CDR1 is MRHNA, CDR2 SNTAGT, per germline. CDR3 sequence (DNA): TGTGCCAGCAGTGACTCGATTCTAGCGGATTACAATGAGCAGTTCTTC. The encoded protein is CASSDSILADYNEQFF.

This clone was seen a single time. This chain uses TRBV18 with TRBJ2-7, with 11 bases aligning to TRBD2. The germline V gene has CDR1 KGHSH and CDR2 LQKENI. Germline trimming cut 6 bases from V and 3 bases from J; bases unmatched to any gene: 7. CDR3 length: 15 residues. CDR3 in amino acids: CASSSTSGEFYEQYF. DNA of the CDR3: TGTGCCAGCTCCTCGACTAGCGGGGAGTTCTACGAGCAGTACTTC.

Comments on this clone: Additional DNA sequences in this sample encode the identical CDR3. Here the CDR3 reads CASSLSGGTGELFF. The CDR3 nucleotides read TGCGCCAGCAGCTTGTCGGGGGGCACCGGGGAGCTGTTTTTT. This chain connects TRBV5-1 to TRBJ2-2; 7 positions agree with TRBD2. CDR1 and CDR2 (germline): SGHRS, YFSETQ. V lost 1 base to trimming and J lost 4 bases; unmatched junction nucleotides: 1. The CDR3 runs 14 residues.

The chain joins TRBV7-2 to TRBJ2-1; D unresolved. Per germline, CDR1 SGHTA and CDR2 FQGNSA. V lost 4 bases and J 2 bases, leaving 9 bases between the germline ends. CDR3 size: 14 residues. Here the CDR3 reads CASSSARAYNEQFF. The DNA of the CDR3 is TGTGCCAGCAGCTCGGCCCGGGCCTACAATGAGCAGTTCTTC.